The following is a T cell receptor beta chain sequence with its context. The antigen remains unidentified. These data belong to a study of shared clonotypes between healthy human individuals. The ends were cut back, 8 bases at V and 0 bases at J, with 10 bases in the middle. The CDR3 consists of 13 residues. Germline V gene data show CDR1 as SNHLY and CDR2 as FYNNEI. Points from the study as a whole: An expected dependence of interdonor clonotype sharing on sequencing depth was noted.

A deep-level run was used for the assay. Libraries were prepared by immunoSEQ multiplex PCR; TCRdb keeps only in-frame clonotypes and omits some of them. The sample records about 1 million clones, roughly 70% being singletons. Sequenced sample: memory CD4+ T cells sorted from blood. The subset: CD45RA-negative fraction. The chain has TRBV2 and TRBJ1-1; D is uncertain. This TCR derives from a man between 18 and 35 years old in good health. The CDR3 nucleotides are TGTGCCAGCGGAGTCGGAATGAACACTGAAGCTTTCTTT. Its protein product is CASGVGMNTEAFF.